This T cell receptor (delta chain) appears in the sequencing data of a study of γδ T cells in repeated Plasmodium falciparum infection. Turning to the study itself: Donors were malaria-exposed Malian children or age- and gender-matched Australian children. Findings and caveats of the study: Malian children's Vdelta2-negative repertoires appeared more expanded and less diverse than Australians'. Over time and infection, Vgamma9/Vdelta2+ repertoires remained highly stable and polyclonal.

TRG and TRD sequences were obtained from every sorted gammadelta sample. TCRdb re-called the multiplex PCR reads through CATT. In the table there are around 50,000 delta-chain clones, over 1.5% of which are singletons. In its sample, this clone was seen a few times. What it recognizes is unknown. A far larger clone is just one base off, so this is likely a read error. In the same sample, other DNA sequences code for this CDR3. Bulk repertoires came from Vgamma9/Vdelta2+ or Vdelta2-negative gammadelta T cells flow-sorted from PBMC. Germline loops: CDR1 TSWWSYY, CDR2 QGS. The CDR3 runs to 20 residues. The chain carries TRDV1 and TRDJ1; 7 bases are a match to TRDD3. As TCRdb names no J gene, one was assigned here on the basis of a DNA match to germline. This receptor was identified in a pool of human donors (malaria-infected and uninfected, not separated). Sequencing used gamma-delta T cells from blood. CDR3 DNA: TGCGCTCTTGGGGAATGGGGGAGGTCCTGGGCCCGACTCAGAGCCGATAAACTCATCTTT. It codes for CALGEWGRSWARLRADKLIF.